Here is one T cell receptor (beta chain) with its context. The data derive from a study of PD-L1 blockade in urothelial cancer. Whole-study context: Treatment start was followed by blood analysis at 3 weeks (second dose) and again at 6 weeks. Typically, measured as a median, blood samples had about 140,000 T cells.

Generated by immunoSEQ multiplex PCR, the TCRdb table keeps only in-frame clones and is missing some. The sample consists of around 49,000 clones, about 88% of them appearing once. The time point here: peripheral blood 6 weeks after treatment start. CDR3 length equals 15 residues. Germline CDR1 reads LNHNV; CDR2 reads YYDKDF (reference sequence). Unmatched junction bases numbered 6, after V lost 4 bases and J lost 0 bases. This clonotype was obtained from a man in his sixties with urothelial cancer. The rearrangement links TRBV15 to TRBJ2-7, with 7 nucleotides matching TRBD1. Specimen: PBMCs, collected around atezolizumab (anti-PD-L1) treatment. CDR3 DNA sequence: TGTGCCACCAGCAAGGGGACAGCCAGCTCCTACGAGCAGTACTTC. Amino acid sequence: CATSKGTASSYEQYF.